The clone carrying this T cell receptor beta chain was seen only a few times. Germline V gives CDR1 SGDLS, CDR2 YYNGEE. Trimming cost V 3 bases and J 10 bases, with 10 bases left between them. The CDR3 runs 12 residues. The sample comes from a study of patients and donors after allogeneic stem cell transplantation. TCRdb redid the calling of the RT-PCR reads with MiXCR, one entry per CDR3 protein. The sample shows approximately 430,000 distinct CDR3 sequences, around 15% of them seen only once. The material sequenced was blood, either unsorted or a sorted T cell fraction (not recorded which). This clonotype originated in a human donor who was either an allogeneic HSCT recipient or a stem cell or donor lymphocyte infusion donor (not recorded which). It is not recorded whose cells these are; they may come from a transplant donor. The chain joins TRBV9 to TRBJ1-4; a weak D match, TRBD1 (5 bases). The CDR3 here is CASSGRVGKLFF. The DNA of the CDR3 is TGTGCCAGCAGCGGCAGGGTCGGAAAACTGTTTTTT.